The rows below give T cell receptor beta chains drawn from one sample of a study of cytomegalovirus exposure and HLA in healthy donors. TCRdb's copy holds only in-frame clones and misses some; the assay was immunoSEQ multiplex PCR. Here the sample spans 110,000 or so clones, 77% being singletons. What was sequenced was PBMCs. These receptors all stem from a middle-aged man in good health and CMV-seropositive. CDR3s include the opening cysteine and the closing phenylalanine or tryptophan. The order of the fields is clone size, J gene, V gene, D gene, CDR3 protein, CDR3 DNA. A D gene is named only where the DNA matches it firmly. Only part of the rows carry a size: once, few, many, or a class if the clone is expanded.

NA | TRBJ2-7 | TRBV20-1 | NA | CSVSRYEQYF | TGCAGTGTGTCTCGCTACGAGCAGTACTTC
NA | TRBJ1-4 | TRBV6-1 | NA | CASTTRSLNEKLFF | TGTGCCAGCACCACGAGGAGCTTAAATGAAAAACTGTTTTTT
once | TRBJ2-7 | TRBV5-1 | TRBD1 | CASRPPGTGGREQYF | TGCGCCAGCAGGCCTCCCGGGACAGGGGGGAGGGAGCAGTACTTC
many | TRBJ2-3 | TRBV6-5 | TRBD1 | CASSGTGGADTQYF | TGTGCCAGCAGTGGGACAGGGGGCGCAGATACGCAGTATTTT
NA | TRBJ2-3 | TRBV7-2 | TRBD2 | CASSLDPTAGGRIDTQYF | TGTGCCAGCAGCTTAGACCCAACAGCGGGGGGGCGGATAGATACGCAGTATTTT
NA | TRBJ1-4 | TRBV29-1 | NA | CSAIDSGEKLFF | TGCAGCGCCATCGACTCAGGGGAAAAACTGTTTTTT
NA | TRBJ1-2 | TRBV7-9 | NA | CASSLGGGGYGYTF | TGTGCCAGCAGCTTAGGAGGGGGGGGCTATGGCTACACCTTC
NA | TRBJ1-2 | TRBV6-6 | TRBD1 | CASSPTGQGARGYTF | TGTGCCAGCAGTCCTACCGGACAGGGGGCGCGAGGCTACACCTTC
NA | TRBJ1-2 | TRBV5-6 | NA | CASSLGWSGYTF | TGTGCCAGCAGCTTAGGATGGAGTGGCTACACCTTC
NA | TRBJ2-7 | TRBV21-1 | NA | CASSRDRPLRDEQYF | TGTGCCAGCAGTAGAGACAGGCCGCTACGGGACGAGCAGTACTTC
NA | TRBJ2-3 | TRBV7-3 | NA | CASSLGARVVADTQYF | TGTGCCAGCAGCTTAGGGGCCAGGGTCGTAGCAGATACGCAGTATTTT
NA | TRBJ2-2 | TRBV4-3 | NA | CASKTSNTGELFF | TGCGCCAGCAAGACATCGAACACCGGGGAGCTGTTTTTT
NA | TRBJ2-7 | TRBV7-2 | TRBD1 | CASSCRQGCHYEQYF | TGTGCCAGCAGCTGCAGACAGGGGTGCCACTACGAGCAGTACTTC
NA | TRBJ2-7 | TRBV11-2 | TRBD1 | CASSLQGANEQYF | TGTGCCAGCAGCTTACAGGGGGCCAACGAGCAGTACTTC
NA | TRBJ2-7 | TRBV18 | NA | CASSPPTYVSYEQYF | TGTGCCAGCTCACCACCTACTTACGTATCCTACGAGCAGTACTTC
NA | TRBJ1-5 | TRBV19 | NA | CASSIASHSVEGPQHF | TGTGCCAGTAGTATAGCATCCCACAGTGTTGAAGGGCCCCAGCATTTT
NA | TRBJ1-3 | TRBV11-2 | TRBD1 | CASSKDRGLTSGNTIYF | TGTGCCAGCAGTAAAGACAGGGGTCTAACGTCTGGAAACACCATATATTTT
NA | TRBJ2-2 | TRBV2 | TRBD1 | CASSDRTGGTGELFF | TGTGCCAGCAGTGACCGGACAGGGGGCACCGGGGAGCTGTTTTTT
NA | TRBJ2-7 | TRBV19 | TRBD1 | CASSARDRGPYEQYF | TGTGCCAGTAGTGCCCGGGACAGGGGGCCCTACGAGCAGTACTTC
few | TRBJ1-2 | TRBV7-8 | TRBD1 | CASSSRTGNYGYTF | TGTGCCAGCAGCAGCCGGACAGGGAACTATGGCTACACCTTC